This TCR beta chain was sequenced for a study of T cell clonotyping in hematopoietic cell transplantation. Study findings and constraints: CD4 and CD8 repertoire contributions could not be separated without sorting. Higher Inverse Simpson Index values in graft donor and pretransplant recipient predicted broader posttransplant TCR diversity. Recipient TCR diversity dropped after transplant; expanded clonotypes rose from day 30 to 180. At the given depth, recipient repertoires were over 95% de novo clonotypes.

Method: immunoSEQ multiplex PCR; TCRdb's copy keeps in-frame clones and lacks some. The table lists fewer than 100,000 clones, 90% to 96% of them singletons. Germline CDR1 and CDR2: SGHRS and YFSETQ. Deletions cut 1 base from V and 2 bases from J, with 10 bases between. CDR3 length equals 14 residues. This sample's time point: recipient sample about 28 days before transplant, after cytoreduction. Of note for this clone: Its cognate antigen is unknown.

The sequenced sample was peripheral blood mononuclear cells, obtained before stem cell transplant. The receptor comes from a woman in her forties or fifties with acute myeloid leukemia. Some clones in this sample may be carry-over from other donors' samples. The J gene is TRBJ2-7, the V gene TRBV5-1; D gene unclear. In DNA, the CDR3 is TGCGCCAGCAGCTTGTATTATCGGACCTACGAGCAGTACTTC. It encodes CASSLYYRTYEQYF.